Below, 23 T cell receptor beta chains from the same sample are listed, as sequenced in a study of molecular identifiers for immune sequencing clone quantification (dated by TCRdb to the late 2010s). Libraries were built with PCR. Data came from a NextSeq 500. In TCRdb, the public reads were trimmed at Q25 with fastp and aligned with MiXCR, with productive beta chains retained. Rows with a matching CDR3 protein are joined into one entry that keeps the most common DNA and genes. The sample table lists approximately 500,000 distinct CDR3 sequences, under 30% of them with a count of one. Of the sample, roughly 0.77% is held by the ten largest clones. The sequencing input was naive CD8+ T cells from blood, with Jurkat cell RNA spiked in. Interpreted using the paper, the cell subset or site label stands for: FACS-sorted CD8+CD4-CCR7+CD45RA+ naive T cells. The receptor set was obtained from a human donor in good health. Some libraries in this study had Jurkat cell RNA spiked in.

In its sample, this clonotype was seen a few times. CDR3 nucleotides: TGTGCCAGCAGTGAAGTTCGTGGCAGCTTTCAGCCCCAGCATTTT. It translates to CASSEVRGSFQPQHF. The chain combines TRBV2 with TRBJ1-5, with D uncertain. Germline V gene lookup returns CDR1 SNHLY and CDR2 FYNNEI. V was trimmed by 1 base and J by 6 bases, leaving 13 bases between them. The CDR3 runs 15 residues.

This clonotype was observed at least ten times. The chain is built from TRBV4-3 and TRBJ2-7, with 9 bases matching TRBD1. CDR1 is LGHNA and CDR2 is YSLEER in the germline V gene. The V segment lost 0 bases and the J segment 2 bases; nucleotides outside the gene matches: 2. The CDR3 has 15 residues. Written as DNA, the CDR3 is TGCGCCAGCAGCCAAGAGGGGACAGGGCCCTACGAGCAGTACTTC. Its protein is CASSQEGTGPYEQYF.

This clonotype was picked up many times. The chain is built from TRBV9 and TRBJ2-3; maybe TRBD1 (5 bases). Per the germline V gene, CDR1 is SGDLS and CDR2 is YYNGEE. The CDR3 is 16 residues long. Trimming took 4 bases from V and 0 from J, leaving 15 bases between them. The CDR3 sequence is CASSRRFGASTDTQYF. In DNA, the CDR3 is TGTGCCAGCAGCCGAAGGTTTGGGGCTAGCACAGATACGCAGTATTTT. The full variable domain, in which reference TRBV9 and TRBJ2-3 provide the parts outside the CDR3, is DSGVTQTPKHLITATGQRVTLRCSPRSGDLSVYWYQQSLDQGLQFLIQYYNGEERAKGNILERFSAQQFPDLHSELNLSSLELGDSALYFCASSRRFGASTDTQYFGPGTRLTVL.

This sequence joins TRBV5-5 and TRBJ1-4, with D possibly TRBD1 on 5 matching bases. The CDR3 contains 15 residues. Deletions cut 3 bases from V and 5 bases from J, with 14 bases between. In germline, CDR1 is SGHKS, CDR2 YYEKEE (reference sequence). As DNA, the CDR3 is TGTGCCAGCAGCTCGGCGGGGCGGATAAATGAAAAACTGTTTTTT. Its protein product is CASSSAGRINEKLFF.

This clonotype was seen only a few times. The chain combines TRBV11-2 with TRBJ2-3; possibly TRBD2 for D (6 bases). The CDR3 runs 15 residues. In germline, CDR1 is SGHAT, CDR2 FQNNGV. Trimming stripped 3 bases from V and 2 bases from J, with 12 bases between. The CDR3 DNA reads TGTGCCAGCAGCTTCGGGAGTTCCCACACAGATACGCAGTATTTT. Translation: CASSFGSSHTDTQYF.

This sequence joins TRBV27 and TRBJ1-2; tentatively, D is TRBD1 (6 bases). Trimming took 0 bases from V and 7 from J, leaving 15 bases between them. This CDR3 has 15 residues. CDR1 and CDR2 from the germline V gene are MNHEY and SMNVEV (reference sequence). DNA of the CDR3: TGTGCCAGCAGTTTATCGATTCAGGGGCTACTTGGCTACACCTTC. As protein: CASSLSIQGLLGYTF.

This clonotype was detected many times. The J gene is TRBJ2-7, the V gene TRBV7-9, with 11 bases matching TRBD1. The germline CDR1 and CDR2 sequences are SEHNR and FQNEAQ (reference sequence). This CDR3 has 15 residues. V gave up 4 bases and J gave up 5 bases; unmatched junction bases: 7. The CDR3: CASSSRDRGYHEQYF. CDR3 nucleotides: TGTGCCAGCAGCTCCCGGGACAGGGGGTATCACGAGCAGTACTTC.

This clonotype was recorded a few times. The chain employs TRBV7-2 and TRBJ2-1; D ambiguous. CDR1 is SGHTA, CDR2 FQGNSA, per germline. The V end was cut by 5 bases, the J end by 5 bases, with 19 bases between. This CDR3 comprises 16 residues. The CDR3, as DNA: TGTGCCAGCAGCGCTATATCCGGGCCCCAAGACAATGAGCAGTTCTTC. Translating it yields CASSAISGPQDNEQFF.

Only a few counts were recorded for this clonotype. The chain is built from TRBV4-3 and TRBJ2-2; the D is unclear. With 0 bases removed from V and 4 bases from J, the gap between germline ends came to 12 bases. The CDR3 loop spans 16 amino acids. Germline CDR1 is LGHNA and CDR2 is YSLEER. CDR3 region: CASSQDRGTATGELFF. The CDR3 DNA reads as TGCGCCAGCAGCCAAGATAGAGGTACAGCCACCGGGGAGCTGTTTTTT.

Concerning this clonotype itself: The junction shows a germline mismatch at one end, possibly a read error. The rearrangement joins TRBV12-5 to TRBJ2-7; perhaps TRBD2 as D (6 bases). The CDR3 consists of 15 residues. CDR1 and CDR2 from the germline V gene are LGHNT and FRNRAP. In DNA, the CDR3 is TGTGCTAGTGCCCTGATGGGGGGAAATAAATACGTGCAGTACTTC. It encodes CASALMGGNKYVQYF.

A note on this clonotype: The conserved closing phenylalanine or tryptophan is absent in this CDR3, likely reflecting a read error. The CDR3 spells CASSPRPVQISGANVLTL. CDR3 nucleotides: TGTGCCAGCAGTCCCCGTCCAGTACAAATCTCTGGGGCCAACGTCCTGACTCTC. The chain links TRBV28 to TRBJ2-6; no definite D call. This CDR3 is built from 18 residues. Trimming shortened V by 5 bases and J by 0 bases, and 17 bases separated the two germline ends. The germline CDR1 and CDR2 sequences are MDHEN and SYDVKM.

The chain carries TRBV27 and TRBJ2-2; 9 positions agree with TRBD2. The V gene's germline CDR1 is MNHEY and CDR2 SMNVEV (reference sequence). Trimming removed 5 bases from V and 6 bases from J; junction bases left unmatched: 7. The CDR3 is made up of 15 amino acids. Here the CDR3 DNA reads TGTGCCAGCAGTCCCGGGACTAGCCGGGCCGGGGAGCTGTTTTTT. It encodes CASSPGTSRAGELFF.

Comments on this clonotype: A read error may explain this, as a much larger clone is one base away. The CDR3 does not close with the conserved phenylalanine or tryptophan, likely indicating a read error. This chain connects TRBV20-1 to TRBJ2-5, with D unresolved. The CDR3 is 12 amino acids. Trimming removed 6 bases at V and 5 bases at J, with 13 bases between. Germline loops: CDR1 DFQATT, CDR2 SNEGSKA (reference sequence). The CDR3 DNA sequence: TGCAGTGCCGGACGCGTTCTTGAGACCCAGTACCTC. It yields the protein CSAGRVLETQYL.

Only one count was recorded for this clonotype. CDR3 residues: CASSSRRTGEETQYF. CDR3 DNA sequence: TGTGCCAGCAGCTCCCGCCGGACAGGGGAAGAGACCCAGTACTTC. The chain is built from TRBV7-6 and TRBJ2-5, with 9 bases fitting TRBD1. CDR3 length: 15 amino acids. The V gene's germline CDR1 is SGHVS and CDR2 FNYEAQ. V lost 4 bases and J lost 3; bases outside the gene matches: 6.

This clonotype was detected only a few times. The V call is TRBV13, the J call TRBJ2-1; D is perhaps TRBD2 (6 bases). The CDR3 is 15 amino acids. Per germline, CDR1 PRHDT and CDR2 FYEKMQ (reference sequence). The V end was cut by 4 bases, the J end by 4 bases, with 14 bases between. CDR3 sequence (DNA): TGTGCCAGCAGCTCACCAAAACTAGCTTACAATGAGCAGTTCTTC. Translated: CASSSPKLAYNEQFF.

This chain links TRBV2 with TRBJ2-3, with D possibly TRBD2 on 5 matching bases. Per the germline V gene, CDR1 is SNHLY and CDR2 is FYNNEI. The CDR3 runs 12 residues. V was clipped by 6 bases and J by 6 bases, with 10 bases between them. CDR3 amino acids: CASRPSSDTQYF. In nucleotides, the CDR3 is TGTGCCAGCAGGCCTAGCTCGGATACGCAGTATTTT.

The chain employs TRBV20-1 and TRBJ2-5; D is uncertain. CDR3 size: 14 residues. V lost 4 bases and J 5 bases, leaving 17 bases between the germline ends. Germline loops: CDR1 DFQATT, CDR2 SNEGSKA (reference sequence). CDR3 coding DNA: TGCAGTGCTAAAGGCCCCTTGATCTTGGAGACCCAGTACTTC. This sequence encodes CSAKGPLILETQYF.

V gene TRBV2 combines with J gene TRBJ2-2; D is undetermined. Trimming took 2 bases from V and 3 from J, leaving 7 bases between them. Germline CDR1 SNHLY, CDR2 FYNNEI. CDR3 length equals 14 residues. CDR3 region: CASSEWAYTGELFF. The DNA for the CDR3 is TGTGCCAGCAGTGAATGGGCTTACACCGGGGAGCTGTTTTTT.

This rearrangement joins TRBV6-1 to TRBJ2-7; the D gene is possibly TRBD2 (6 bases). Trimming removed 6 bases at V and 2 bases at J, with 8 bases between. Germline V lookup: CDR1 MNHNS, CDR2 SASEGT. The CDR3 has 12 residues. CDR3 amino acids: CASRGLPYEQYF. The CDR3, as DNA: TGTGCCAGCAGGGGACTGCCCTACGAGCAGTACTTC.

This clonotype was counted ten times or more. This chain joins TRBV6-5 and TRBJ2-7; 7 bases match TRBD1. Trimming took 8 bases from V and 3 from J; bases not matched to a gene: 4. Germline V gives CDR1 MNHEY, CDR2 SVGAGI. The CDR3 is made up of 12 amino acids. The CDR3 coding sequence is TGTGCCAGCCGCCGGGACAGCTACGAGCAGTACTTC. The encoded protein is CASRRDSYEQYF.

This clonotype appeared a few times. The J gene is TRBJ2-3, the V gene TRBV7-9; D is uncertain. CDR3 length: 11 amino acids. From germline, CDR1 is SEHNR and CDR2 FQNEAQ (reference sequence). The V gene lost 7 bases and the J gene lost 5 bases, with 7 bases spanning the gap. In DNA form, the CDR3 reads TGTGCCAGCATCGATGGAGATACGCAGTATTTT. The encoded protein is CASIDGDTQYF.

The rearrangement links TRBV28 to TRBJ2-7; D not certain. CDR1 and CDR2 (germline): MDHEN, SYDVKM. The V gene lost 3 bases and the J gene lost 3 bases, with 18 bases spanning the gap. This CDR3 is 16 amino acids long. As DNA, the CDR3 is TGTGCCAGCAGTTTTGGGGTTTTTAGCCGAGGCTACGAGCAGTACTTC. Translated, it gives CASSFGVFSRGYEQYF. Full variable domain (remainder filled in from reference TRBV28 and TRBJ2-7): DVKVTQSSRYLVKRTGEKVFLECVQDMDHENMFWYRQDPGLGLRLIYFSYDVKMKEKGDIPEGYSVSREKKERFSLILESASTNQTSMYLCASSFGVFSRGYEQYFGPGTRLTVT.

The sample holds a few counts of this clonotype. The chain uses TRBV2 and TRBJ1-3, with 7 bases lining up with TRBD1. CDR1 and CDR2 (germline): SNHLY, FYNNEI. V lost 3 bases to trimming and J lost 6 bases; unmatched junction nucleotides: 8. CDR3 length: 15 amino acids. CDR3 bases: TGTGCCAGCAGTGATCCGGGACAGATTCAAAACACCATATATTTT. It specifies CASSDPGQIQNTIYF.